Each of the 10 T cell receptor beta chains below was sequenced from the same sample in a study of blood T cell repertoires in COVID-19. Profiled with immunoSEQ multiplex PCR; TCRdb holds only in-frame clones, not every one. The sample consists of fewer than 200,000 clones, around 90% of them appearing once. Sample: peripheral blood. Receptors were obtained from a woman aged 55-70 years who had recovered from COVID-19.

This chain joins TRBV6-4 and TRBJ1-5; D may be TRBD1 (6 bases). Germline assignment: CDR1 MRHNA and CDR2 SNTAGT. V was trimmed by 3 bases and J by 9 bases, leaving 12 bases between them. The CDR3 covers 13 residues. CDR3 nucleotides: TGTGCCAGCAGTGAGGGAGGGGGGATGCCCCAGCATTTT. This translates into CASSEGGGMPQHF.

This chain connects TRBV3-1 (or the pseudogene TRBV3-2) to TRBJ1-3; 7 bases match TRBD1. The CDR3 is 17 amino acids. With 0 bases clipped from V and 4 bases from J, the junction kept 9 bases outside the gene matches. Germline V gives CDR1 LGHDT, CDR2 YNNKEL (reference sequence). CDR3 sequence: CASSQDWIGGMGNTIYF. The CDR3 DNA is TGTGCCAGCAGCCAAGATTGGATAGGGGGCATGGGAAACACCATATATTTT.

This clone was counted a single time. The chain employs TRBV5-1 and TRBJ2-3; D not certain. This CDR3 has 14 residues. The germline gives CDR1 SGHRS, CDR2 YFSETQ. Trimming removed 3 bases from V and 3 bases from J, with 11 bases in between. CDR3 amino acids: CASSYADGTDTQYF. As DNA, the CDR3 is TGCGCCAGCAGCTATGCTGACGGGACAGATACGCAGTATTTT.

This clone was recorded once. This chain links TRBV21-1 with TRBJ2-6; the D segment call TRBD1 is taken from the table without a DNA check. TRBV21-1 is assigned pseudogene status. This CDR3 comprises 23 residues. The CDR3 sequence: CASSKPSLGDRGPFSSGANVLTF. CDR3 bases: TGTGCCAGCAGCAAACCCTCATTAGGGGACAGGGGGCCTTTCAGCTCTGGGGCCAACGTCCTGACTTTC.

The chain recombines TRBV5-4 with TRBJ2-1; 12 nucleotides align to TRBD2. Losses at the gene ends were 4 bases for V and 10 bases for J; bases not matched to a gene: 6. Germline CDR1 and CDR2: SGHNT and YYREEE (reference sequence). The CDR3 spans 14 residues. The CDR3: CASSDQGLAGEQFF. The CDR3, as DNA: TGTGCCAGCAGCGACCAGGGACTAGCGGGCGAGCAGTTCTTC.

The J gene is TRBJ1-3, the V gene TRBV19; no clear D gene. Trimming cost V 9 bases and J 0 bases, with 9 bases left between them. Germline CDR1 and CDR2: LNHDA and SQIVND (reference sequence). This CDR3 has 13 amino acids. The CDR3 protein is CASGENSGNTIYF. CDR3 nucleotides: TGTGCCAGCGGTGAAAACTCTGGAAACACCATATATTTT.

The genes are TRBV12-3 or TRBV12-4 and TRBJ2-7; D gene unclear. V was clipped by 6 bases and J by 3 bases, with 12 bases between them. The CDR3 runs to 13 residues. The CDR3 nucleotides are TGTGCCAGCAGCCCTTTTGTAGTCTACGAGCAGTACTTC. Encoded protein: CASSPFVVYEQYF.

The chain links TRBV12-5 to TRBJ2-3, with a tentative D call TRBD2 (5 bases). This CDR3 spans 15 amino acids. V was cut by 0 bases and J by 5 bases, with 12 bases left in between. Germline V gives CDR1 LGHNT, CDR2 FRNRAP. The CDR3 loop is CASGLVTSLLDTQYF. For the CDR3, the DNA is TGTGCTAGTGGTTTGGTTACTAGTCTGTTAGATACGCAGTATTTT.

V usage is TRBV5-5 and J usage is TRBJ1-2; D gene ambiguous. The germline V gene encodes CDR1 SGHKS and CDR2 YYEKEE (reference sequence). This CDR3 is built from 16 residues. Trimming took off 3 bases at V and 2 bases at J, with 17 bases between the two ends. CDR3 bases: TGTGCCAGCAGCTATATGTGGCGGGGTGACAACTATGGCTACACCTTC. The encoded protein is CASSYMWRGDNYGYTF.

The genes are TRBV6-2 or TRBV6-3 and TRBJ1-1, with D perhaps matching TRBD1 (5 bases). CDR3 length: 14 residues. The ends were cut back, 4 bases at V and 1 base at J, with 10 bases in the middle. Germline V gives CDR1 MNHEY, CDR2 SVGEGT. The DNA of the CDR3 is TGTGCCAGCAGTTTGCGGGGGGGGAACACTGAAGCTTTCTTT. Its protein is CASSLRGGNTEAFF.